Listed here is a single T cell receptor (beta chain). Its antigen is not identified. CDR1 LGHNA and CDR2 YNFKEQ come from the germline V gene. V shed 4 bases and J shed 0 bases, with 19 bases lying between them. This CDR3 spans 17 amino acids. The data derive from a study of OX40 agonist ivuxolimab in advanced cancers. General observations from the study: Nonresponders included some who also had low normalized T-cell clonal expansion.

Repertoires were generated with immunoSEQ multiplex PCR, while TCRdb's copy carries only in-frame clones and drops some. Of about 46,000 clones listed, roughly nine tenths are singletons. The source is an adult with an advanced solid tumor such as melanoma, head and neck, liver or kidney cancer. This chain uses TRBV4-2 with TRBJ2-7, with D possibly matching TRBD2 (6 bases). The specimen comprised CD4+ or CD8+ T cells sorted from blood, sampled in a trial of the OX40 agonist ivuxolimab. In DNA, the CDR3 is TGTGCCAGCAGCCTGCTTACGGGGGACCTAAGCTCCTACGAGCAGTACTTC. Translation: CASSLLTGDLSSYEQYF.